Following are 25 T cell receptor beta chains from one sample sequenced in a study of vaccination and CD4 T cells after COVID-19. The Oncomine TCR Beta short-read assay generated sequence data from the DNA of cultured CD4+ T cells. MiXCR, applied by TCRdb to the PCR reads, yields one record per CDR3 protein. This table holds several thousand distinct CDR3 sequences, roughly 40% found once. Treatment reported: approximately 11-day PBMC culture with coronavirus spike peptide pools or control peptides (ViraFEST assay). Investigators obtained the unexposed donor's CD4+ T cells before the COVID-19 pandemic (2011-2018). These receptors are not linked to any known antigen. The sequenced material came from CD4+ T cells from blood, cultured in vitro. All receptors derive from a human donor in good health.

The V and J genes are TRBV27 and TRBJ2-1; TRBD2 matches at 12 bases. This CDR3 is 17 amino acids long. Germline lookup yields CDR1 MNHEY and CDR2 SMNVEV (reference sequence). V was pared by 6 bases and J by 5 bases, with 11 bases of the junction left unmatched. CDR3 coding DNA: TGTGCCAGCAGCTTCAAATTTCGACTAGCGGGGGACAATGAGCAGTTCTTC. It encodes CASSFKFRLAGDNEQFF.

The chain links TRBV11-2 to TRBJ2-6; 10 bases match TRBD1. The CDR3 length is 19 residues. Trimming cost V 2 bases and J 2 bases; bases outside gene matches: 9. Germline V gene sequence: CDR1 SGHAT, CDR2 FQNNGV. The CDR3 reads CASSLWGDRGLAGANVLTF. In DNA, the CDR3 is TGTGCCAGCAGCTTATGGGGGGACAGGGGTCTAGCTGGGGCCAACGTCCTGACTTTC.

The V and J genes are TRBV5-4 and TRBJ2-3; 7 nucleotides agree with TRBD2. Trimming at V came to 7 bases and at J to 0 bases, leaving 5 bases not matched to a gene. There are 14 residues in the CDR3. CDR1 and CDR2 (germline): SGHNT, YYREEE (reference sequence). CDR3 residues: CASGEGRSTDTQYF. CDR3 DNA: TGTGCCAGCGGGGAGGGTAGGAGCACAGATACGCAGTATTTT.

The table lists this clonotype with a few counts. V usage is TRBV27 and J usage is TRBJ1-6; D unclear. CDR1 and CDR2 from the germline V gene are MNHEY and SMNVEV (reference sequence). With 3 bases removed from V and 6 bases from J, the gap between germline ends came to 12 bases. This CDR3 is 15 amino acids long. CDR3 amino acids: CASSFNGRFNSPLHF. The CDR3 nucleotides read TGTGCCAGCAGTTTCAATGGACGTTTTAATTCACCCCTCCACTTT.

CDR3 residues: CSAHVGARGAFF. The CDR3 nucleotides read TGCAGTGCTCATGTGGGGGCCCGGGGAGCTTTCTTT. The chain joins TRBV20-1 to TRBJ1-1; possible D gene TRBD1, 6 bases. Germline V gene lookup returns CDR1 DFQATT and CDR2 SNEGSKA (reference sequence). V lost 5 bases to trimming and J lost 10 bases, with 17 bases between them. The CDR3 is 12 amino acids.

The chain couples TRBV20-1 to TRBJ2-3; 9 bases are shared with TRBD2. Germline loops: CDR1 DFQATT, CDR2 SNEGSKA (reference sequence). The CDR3 contains 13 residues. Trimming removed 6 bases from V and 5 bases from J; junction bases left unmatched: 6. CDR3 sequence: CSATRAGGDTQYF. The CDR3 coding sequence is TGCAGTGCCACCAGAGCGGGGGGAGATACGCAGTATTTT.

The chain employs TRBV20-1 and TRBJ1-2; 8 positions match TRBD1. The trim removed 6 bases at V and 4 bases at J, leaving 7 bases unmatched. Germline V gene sequence: CDR1 DFQATT, CDR2 SNEGSKA (reference sequence). This CDR3 comprises 13 residues. DNA of the CDR3: TGCAGTGCGTCCGACAGGGGCACCTATGGCTACACCTTC. It yields the protein CSASDRGTYGYTF.

The rearrangement joins TRBV7-9 to TRBJ2-5; D remains unclear. This CDR3 spans 14 amino acids. Trimming cost V 2 bases and J 5 bases, with 12 bases left between them. Germline CDR1 and CDR2: SEHNR and FQNEAQ (reference sequence). This CDR3 reads CASSLSVVVETQYF. In DNA form, the CDR3 reads TGTGCCAGCAGCTTATCAGTGGTGGTGGAGACCCAGTACTTC. Full variable domain (outside the CDR3, taken from reference TRBV7-9 and TRBJ2-5): DTGVSQNPRHKITKRGQNVTFRCDPISEHNRLYWYRQTLGQGPEFLTYFQNEAQLEKSRLLSDRFSAERPKGSFSTLEIQRTEQGDSAMYLCASSLSVVVETQYFGPGTRLLVL.

J is TRBJ1-5 and V is TRBV27; TRBD1 is a possible D gene (5 bases). CDR1 is MNHEY, CDR2 SMNVEV, per germline (reference sequence). The CDR3 totals 16 residues. V dropped 6 bases and J dropped 5 bases, with 20 bases sitting between them. CDR3 loop: CASRSSGFRGDQPQHF. CDR3 bases: TGTGCCAGCAGGTCTTCAGGGTTTAGGGGCGATCAGCCCCAGCATTTT.

The rearrangement joins TRBV30 to TRBJ1-2; D is undetermined. The CDR3 runs to 15 residues. Deletions cut 0 bases from V and 8 bases from J, with 19 bases between. Germline V gene data show CDR1 as GTSNPN and CDR2 as SVGIG (reference sequence). The CDR3 loop is CAWSVSPPGLGGYTF. The CDR3 DNA follows: TGTGCCTGGAGTGTATCCCCCCCCGGGTTGGGAGGCTACACCTTC.

This chain uses TRBV10-3 with TRBJ2-1; TRBD2 matches 9 bases. CDR1 and CDR2 (germline): ENHRY, SYGVKD. CDR3 length: 16 amino acids. The J segment lost 3 bases and the V segment lost 3 bases, leaving 6 bases of the junction unmatched. The CDR3 spells CAISDSSGDHYNEQFF. CDR3 in DNA: TGTGCCATCAGTGACTCTAGCGGGGACCACTACAATGAGCAGTTCTTC.

This sequence joins TRBV9 and TRBJ1-1; D is possibly TRBD1 (5 bases). This CDR3 comprises 15 residues. V was cut by 3 bases and J by 9 bases, with 21 bases left in between. Germline V gene data show CDR1 as SGDLS and CDR2 as YYNGEE. Here the CDR3 DNA reads TGTGCCAGCAGCGAGAGCCACTCTCCCGGGACCAAAGCTTTCTTT. This encodes CASSESHSPGTKAFF.

This clonotype appeared a few times. This rearrangement joins TRBV15 to TRBJ2-3; TRBD1 matches 10 bases. After removal of 3 bases from V and 6 bases from J, the junction contained 3 bases not matched to a gene. The length of the CDR3 is 14 residues. Germline CDR1 LNHNV, CDR2 YYDKDF (reference sequence). The CDR3 DNA reads TGTGCCACCAGCAGGGACAGGGGGATGGATACGCAGTATTTT. Protein product: CATSRDRGMDTQYF.

CDR3 loop: CASSNTPGFTPKETQYF. For the CDR3, the DNA is TGTGCCAGCAGTAATACCCCAGGTTTTACGCCAAAAGAGACCCAGTACTTC. J is TRBJ2-5 and V is TRBV6-1; the D is unclear. Germline CDR1 reads MNHNS; CDR2 reads SASEGT. CDR3 length equals 17 residues. Between the trimmed V and J ends, which lost 5 bases and 3 bases, there was a span of 22 bases.

The chain is built from TRBV11-3 and TRBJ2-1; tentatively, D is TRBD2 (8 bases). V lost 2 bases to trimming and J lost 3 bases, with 17 bases between them. The CDR3 contains 17 residues. Germline CDR1 is SGHNT and CDR2 is YENEEA. This chain's CDR3 is CASSLRAGGQNYNEQFF. In nucleotides, the CDR3 is TGTGCCAGCAGCTTACGGGCGGGGGGACAGAACTACAATGAGCAGTTCTTC.

This clonotype has a handful of counts. CDR3 region: CSAPRGGTEAFF. The CDR3 nucleotides are TGCAGTGCGCCCCGGGGTGGGACTGAAGCTTTCTTT. The J gene is TRBJ1-1, the V gene TRBV20-1, with D uncertain. Germline CDR1 reads DFQATT; CDR2 reads SNEGSKA (reference sequence). The V end lost 6 bases, the J end lost 5 bases, and 13 bases lay between the germline ends. The CDR3 covers 12 residues.

The chain joins TRBV10-1 to TRBJ2-3; D unresolved. The CDR3 has 12 amino acids. CDR1 and CDR2 from the germline V gene are WNHNN and SYGVQD (reference sequence). Trimming pared 5 bases from V and 7 bases from J, leaving 10 bases between. CDR3 DNA sequence: TGCGCCAGCAGTTCCAGGACGAATACGCAGTATTTT. Translated: CASSSRTNTQYF.

The chain has TRBV12-3 or TRBV12-4 and TRBJ2-5, with 13 bases matching TRBD2. Trimming took 10 bases from V and 5 from J; bases not matched to a gene: 7. The CDR3 consists of 14 residues. CDR3 coding DNA: TGTGCCATCCGGACTAGCGGGAGTAGTGAGACCCAGTACTTC. The encoded protein is CAIRTSGSSETQYF.

The chain recombines TRBV2 with TRBJ2-5, with 9 positions matching TRBD2. The CDR3 sequence is 15 residues long. V trimming: 2 bases; J trimming: 5 bases; junction bases outside the gene matches: 6. Germline CDR1 is SNHLY and CDR2 is FYNNEI. CDR3 DNA sequence: TGTGCCAGCAGTGAAAGGGGGACTAGCTTTGAGACCCAGTACTTC. Translation gives CASSERGTSFETQYF. The full variable domain, with the rest looked up from reference TRBV2 and TRBJ2-5, is EPEVTQTPSHQVTQMGQEVILRCVPISNHLYFYWYRQILGQKVEFLVSFYNNEISEKSEIFDDQFSVERPDGSNFTLKIRSTKLEDSAMYFCASSERGTSFETQYFGPGTRLLVL.

This clonotype has only a few counts. V is TRBV30 and J is TRBJ1-6, with D tentatively TRBD1 (5 bases). V shed 4 bases and J shed 7 bases, with 14 bases lying between them. CDR1 is GTSNPN and CDR2 is SVGIG in the germline V gene (reference sequence). CDR3 length: 14 amino acids. The CDR3 region has the DNA TGTGCCTGGACAGGGAGGTTGGGGAATTCACCCCTCCACTTT. This encodes CAWTGRLGNSPLHF.

V gene TRBV20-1 combines with J gene TRBJ2-7; 11 nucleotides align to TRBD2. There are 16 residues in the CDR3. The J segment lost 3 bases and the V segment lost 3 bases, leaving 10 bases of the junction unmatched. Germline CDR1 is DFQATT and CDR2 is SNEGSKA (reference sequence). This CDR3 is CSASPPGTSGYYEQYF. CDR3 nucleotides: TGCAGTGCTAGCCCCCCCGGGACTAGCGGCTACTACGAGCAGTACTTC.

The chain couples TRBV6-1 to TRBJ1-5, with 7 nucleotides matching TRBD1. V shed 4 bases and J 4 bases; nucleotides not matched to a gene: 4. This CDR3 region has 14 residues. The germline gives CDR1 MNHNS, CDR2 SASEGT. This CDR3 reads CASSGKQGNQPQHF. CDR3 DNA sequence: TGTGCCAGCAGTGGAAAACAGGGGAATCAGCCCCAGCATTTT.

This clonotype has a handful of counts. The rearrangement uses TRBV6-2 or TRBV6-3 and TRBJ2-2; D is uncertain. Deletions cut 2 bases from V and 5 bases from J, with 9 bases between. The V gene's germline CDR1 is MNHEY and CDR2 SVGEGT. The length of the CDR3 is 14 residues. The CDR3 DNA is TGTGCCAGCAGTTACAGTAGGTTGACCGGGGAGCTGTTTTTT. Protein: CASSYSRLTGELFF.

The J gene is TRBJ1-5, the V gene TRBV2; 8 bases agree with TRBD1. Germline values: CDR1 SNHLY, CDR2 FYNNEI. The J segment lost 0 bases and the V segment lost 6 bases, leaving 7 bases of the junction unmatched. The CDR3 totals 16 residues. DNA for the CDR3: TGTGCCAGCAGCGGGGGGACAGGCAATAGCAATCAGCCCCAGCATTTT. It encodes CASSGGTGNSNQPQHF.

The rearrangement joins TRBV7-8 to TRBJ2-2; 7 positions match TRBD1. V shed 5 bases and J 1 base; nucleotides not matched to a gene: 10. This CDR3 is 17 amino acids long. In germline, CDR1 is SGHVS, CDR2 FQNEAQ. CDR3 region: CASSTRGAGGNTGELFF. CDR3 nucleotides: TGTGCCAGCAGCACCAGAGGGGCAGGGGGGAACACCGGGGAGCTGTTTTTT.